What follows is one TCR beta chain and its context. V was trimmed by 2 bases and J by 4 bases, leaving 10 bases between them. Germline-derived CDR1 and CDR2 are SGHDN and FVKESK. The CDR3 spans 14 residues. Baseline was the first blood sampling point, followed by cycle 4 day 1 and cycle 7 day 1. Clones were read by immunoSEQ multiplex PCR, and TCRdb kept only the in-frame ones, dropping some. The table lists some 80,000 clones, around nine tenths of them singletons, with approximately 0.3% in the top ten. The sample belongs to a study of OX40 agonist ivuxolimab in advanced cancers. Study-level background: Patients were given ivuxolimab, an antibody that agonizes OX40 (CD134). Mean age about 60 years, range about 20 to 79; nearly 85% male.

The J gene is TRBJ2-3, the V gene TRBV14, with unresolved D. The sequence came from an adult with an advanced solid tumor such as melanoma, head and neck, liver or kidney cancer. The source material was CD4+ or CD8+ T cells sorted from blood, sampled in a trial of the OX40 agonist ivuxolimab. CDR3 sequence: CASSQIGRADTQYF. The CDR3 coding sequence is TGTGCCAGCAGCCAAATAGGACGGGCAGATACGCAGTATTTT.